This TCR beta chain is drawn from a study of control samples from healthy donors and cancer patients. Clones were read by immunoSEQ multiplex PCR, and TCRdb kept only the in-frame ones, dropping some. Altogether 85,000 to 120,000 clones are present, just over 90% being singletons, with the ten largest covering 2.5%. This CDR3 is 14 amino acids long. Germline V gene sequence: CDR1 SQVTM, CDR2 ANQGSEA. Trimming cost V 7 bases and J 6 bases, with 22 bases left between them. The receptor was derived from a young woman in good health. This sequence joins TRBV29-1 and TRBJ2-7, with D possibly matching TRBD2 (7 bases). Sequenced input: blood. CDR3 nucleotides: TGCAGCGCTTTAGGGGGGGCGGGAGTGGTCGAGCAGTACTTC. Translation: CSALGGAGVVEQYF.